This TCR beta chain emerged from a study of shared clonotypes between healthy human individuals. Produced via immunoSEQ multiplex PCR; TCRdb's table is partial and in-frame only. Among about 2.3 million clones listed, over 85% were seen once. Findings and limits, study-wide: Rarefaction demonstrated incomplete sorted-subset sequencing despite large depth. Clonotypes shared by all four donors outscored non-shared clonotypes in generation probability.

As for this clone: Its specificity is not known. The sample holds other DNA sequences that translate to the same CDR3.

Material for sequencing was naive CD4+ T cells from PBMCs. As to subset: CD45RA+ positively selected. This sequence was found in a young man in good health. Some clones in this sample may be carry-over from other donors' samples.

CDR3 loop: CASSLGGATEAFF. The CDR3 DNA is TGTGCCAGCAGCTTAGGAGGGGCCACTGAAGCTTTCTTT. The rearrangement joins TRBV7-9 to TRBJ1-1; D is perhaps TRBD1 (5 bases). Germline CDR1 is SEHNR and CDR2 is FQNEAQ (reference sequence). V shed 1 base and J shed 4 bases, with 7 bases lying between them. The CDR3 is made up of 13 amino acids.